One T cell receptor (beta chain) is described in this entry. Its antigen is as yet unknown. These data come from a study of vaccination and CD4 T cells after COVID-19. Study-level background: Cultures designated as controls were supplied with a CEFX pool, an HIV-1 Nef pool, or no peptide.

The CDR3 runs to 14 residues. The germline V gene encodes CDR1 MNHNS and CDR2 SASEGT. Trimming took 7 bases from V and 2 from J, leaving 14 bases between them. The study sequenced cultured CD4+ T cell DNA using the Oncomine TCR Beta short-read assay. TCRdb reanalysed the PCR reads using MiXCR and keeps one entry per CDR3 protein. The sample shows 7,500 to 10,000 distinct CDR3 sequences, roughly a fifth of them seen only once. Noted treatment: roughly 10-day PBMC culture with coronavirus spike peptide pools or control peptides (ViraFEST assay). The chain carries TRBV6-1 and TRBJ1-1; the D is unclear. The receptor was isolated from a human donor who had recovered from COVID-19. The starting material was CD4+ T cells from blood, cultured in vitro, obtained after SARS-CoV-2 vaccination. CDR3 in amino acids: CASTLWVENTEAFF. CDR3 bases: TGTGCCAGCACTTTATGGGTGGAAAACACTGAAGCTTTCTTT.